The 30 T cell receptor beta chains in this list originate from one sample, sequenced in a study of post-analysis software for immune sequencing data. Study-wide points: A handful of TRBV segments occurring more often in patients than controls included TRBV5-6, TRBV5-1 and TRBV20-1.

TCR beta cDNA libraries included unique molecular identifiers. TCRdb reprocessed the PCR reads with MiXCR, giving one entry per CDR3 protein. The sample lists about 820,000 distinct CDR3 sequences, approximately 50% occurring once. Their recognized antigens are unknown. Sequencing was done on a sample of blood. These receptor sequences come from a girl aged 10 to 17 with multiple sclerosis.

This clonotype has at least ten counts. This rearrangement joins TRBV10-3 to TRBJ2-7; 7 bases map to TRBD1. The ends lost 4 bases at V and 0 bases at J; junction bases unmatched: 12. Germline V gene lookup returns CDR1 ENHRY and CDR2 SYGVKD. CDR3 length equals 17 residues. CDR3 in amino acids: CAISVTTGTASSYEQYF. CDR3 nucleotide sequence: TGTGCCATCAGTGTTACAACCGGGACAGCTAGCTCCTACGAGCAGTACTTC.

This chain uses TRBV10-3 with TRBJ2-7, with D unclear. Germline V CDR1 and CDR2: ENHRY, SYGVKD. Trimming took off 2 bases at V and 2 bases at J, with 4 bases between the two ends. The CDR3 totals 12 residues. CDR3 sequence (DNA): TGTGCCATCAGTGAGGGTACCTACGAGCAGTACTTC. Protein: CAISEGTYEQYF.

The rearrangement links TRBV4-1 to TRBJ2-5, with TRBD2 identical over 12 bases. Near its end, the DNA agrees better with TRBJ2-7, so the J call may be wrong. The CDR3 runs to 15 residues. The germline CDR1 and CDR2 sequences are MGHRA and YSYEKL. CDR3 in DNA: TGCGCCAGCAGCCAACCGACTAGCGGGAGCTACGAGCAGTACTTC. Protein: CASSQPTSGSYEQYF.

The rearrangement uses TRBV5-1 and TRBJ2-5; D is undetermined. CDR3 length: 13 residues. In germline, CDR1 is SGHRS, CDR2 YFSETQ. Trimming cost V 0 bases and J 2 bases, with 5 bases left between them. CDR3 in amino acids: CASSLVQQETQYF. As DNA, the CDR3 is TGCGCCAGCAGCTTGGTCCAGCAAGAGACCCAGTACTTC.

The chain couples TRBV20-1 to TRBJ2-1; 16 nucleotides agree with TRBD2. V shed 3 bases, J shed 9 bases, and the junction held 8 bases outside the gene matches. The CDR3 is 16 residues long. Germline V gene lookup returns CDR1 DFQATT and CDR2 SNEGSKA (reference sequence). The CDR3 coding sequence is TGCAGTGCTAGGCGGGGGACTAGCGGGGGGGCCTTTGAGCAGTTCTTC. It codes for CSARRGTSGGAFEQFF.

The genes are TRBV20-1 and TRBJ2-7; a weak D match, TRBD2 (5 bases). Germline V CDR1 and CDR2: DFQATT, SNEGSKA (reference sequence). V was shortened by 3 bases and J by 7 bases, with 25 bases between the two germline ends. This CDR3 spans 16 amino acids. Here the CDR3 reads CSARGIGGPAYNEQYF. CDR3 in DNA: TGCAGTGCTAGGGGGATCGGCGGGCCCGCCTACAATGAGCAGTACTTC.

A few counts support this clonotype. The chain is built from TRBV5-5 and TRBJ2-2; 10 bases agree with TRBD1. CDR3 length: 16 residues. V shed 2 bases, J shed 3 bases, and the junction held 4 bases outside the gene matches. CDR1 is SGHKS, CDR2 YYEKEE, per germline (reference sequence). The CDR3 nucleotides read TGTGCCAGCAGCTTCTTTGGGACAGGGGACACCGGGGAGCTGTTTTTT. The encoded protein is CASSFFGTGDTGELFF.

The V call is TRBV20-1, the J call TRBJ1-1; D is unclear. Trimming took off 0 bases at V and 0 bases at J, with 11 bases between the two ends. Germline-derived CDR1 and CDR2 are DFQATT and SNEGSKA (reference sequence). This CDR3 region has 15 residues. As DNA, the CDR3 is TGCAGTGCTAGAGATCCCGGTCAGCTGAACACTGAAGCTTTCTTT. This sequence encodes CSARDPGQLNTEAFF.

The rearrangement joins TRBV29-1 to TRBJ2-7; D uncertain. This CDR3 spans 13 amino acids. Germline assignment: CDR1 SQVTM and CDR2 ANQGSEA. The V end lost 5 bases, the J end lost 0 bases, and 11 bases lay between the germline ends. For the CDR3, the DNA is TGCAGCGTTAACGAAGCAGGCTCCTACGAGCAGTACTTC. Translating gives CSVNEAGSYEQYF.

This chain uses TRBV12-3 or TRBV12-4 with TRBJ1-2, with D perhaps TRBD1 (6 bases). The CDR3 totals 14 residues. Trimming took 5 bases from V and 4 from J, leaving 14 bases between them. This CDR3 reads CASSIPGTSYGYTF. CDR3 DNA sequence: TGTGCCAGCAGTATCCCCGGGACATCCTATGGCTACACCTTC.

This clonotype was counted a single time. This chain connects TRBV18 to TRBJ2-3; TRBD1 or TRBD2 may be the D gene (5 bases each). Germline V lookup: CDR1 KGHSH, CDR2 LQKENI. V dropped 2 bases and J dropped 1 base, with 13 bases sitting between them. The length of the CDR3 is 16 residues. CDR3 sequence reads: CASSPGVPGRTDTQYF. DNA for the CDR3: TGTGCCAGCTCACCAGGGGTCCCGGGACGCACAGATACGCAGTATTTT.

This clonotype was found once. The chain uses TRBV7-9 and TRBJ2-1; tentatively, D is TRBD1 (5 bases). Germline lookup yields CDR1 SEHNR and CDR2 FQNEAQ (reference sequence). The CDR3 length is 15 residues. V was shortened by 5 bases and J by 4 bases, with 15 bases between the two germline ends. The CDR3 DNA reads as TGTGCCAGCAGCGTCCTTAGGGGCTCATACAATGAGCAGTTCTTC. As protein: CASSVLRGSYNEQFF. The full variable domain, in which reference TRBV7-9 and TRBJ2-1 provide the parts outside the CDR3, is DTGVSQNPRHKITKRGQNVTFRCDPISEHNRLYWYRQTLGQGPEFLTYFQNEAQLEKSRLLSDRFSAERPKGSFSTLEIQRTEQGDSAMYLCASSVLRGSYNEQFFGPGTRLTVL.

V gene TRBV15 combines with J gene TRBJ2-5; 10 bases are shared with TRBD2. Germline V CDR1 and CDR2: LNHNV, YYDKDF (reference sequence). This CDR3 region has 17 residues. The trim removed 1 base at V and 4 bases at J, leaving 9 bases unmatched. The CDR3 DNA reads TGTGCCACCAGCAGAGTAGGGGGCCTAGCGGGAGCAGAGACCCAGTACTTC. Protein sequence: CATSRVGGLAGAETQYF.

Concerning this clonotype itself: This may be a read error: a much more frequent sequence differs by one nucleotide. The J gene is TRBJ1-5, the V gene TRBV13, with TRBD1 matching over 7 bases. The CDR3 is made up of 14 amino acids. Germline V CDR1 and CDR2: PRHDT, FYEKMQ (reference sequence). V lost 4 bases, J lost 1 base, and 1 base stayed unmatched. The CDR3 reads CASSSGQSNQPQHF. DNA of the CDR3: TGTGCCAGCAGCTCGGGACAGAGCAATCAGCCCCAGCATTTT.

The rearrangement uses TRBV5-1 and TRBJ1-6; no reliable D call. V was cut by 1 base and J by 4 bases, with 15 bases left in between. CDR3 length: 17 residues. Germline values: CDR1 SGHRS, CDR2 YFSETQ. DNA of the CDR3: TGCGCCAGCAGCTTGTCCCCTACTGAGGAGTATAATTCACCCCTCCACTTT. It is translated as CASSLSPTEEYNSPLHF.

The chain employs TRBV20-1 and TRBJ1-1, with D perhaps TRBD1 (5 bases). CDR1 DFQATT and CDR2 SNEGSKA come from the germline V gene (reference sequence). The CDR3 totals 13 residues. Trimming stripped 3 bases from V and 3 bases from J, with 11 bases between. CDR3 sequence: CSARRVGDTEAFF. The CDR3 DNA reads as TGCAGTGCTAGGAGGGTAGGGGACACTGAAGCTTTCTTT.

The V and J genes are TRBV7-8 and TRBJ2-1, with D unclear. Trimming left V 6 bases short and J 0 bases short, with 15 bases between. The CDR3 totals 16 residues. Germline loops: CDR1 SGHVS, CDR2 FQNEAQ. CDR3 DNA: TGTGCCAGCAGGCCGACGCTAGACCCCTCCTACAATGAGCAGTTCTTC. It yields the protein CASRPTLDPSYNEQFF.

The gene calls are TRBV6-1 and TRBJ1-1, with D unclear. The CDR3 covers 15 residues. From germline, CDR1 is MNHNS and CDR2 SASEGT. Between the trimmed V and J ends, which lost 4 bases and 7 bases, there was a span of 19 bases. The CDR3 loop is CASSVAVRSYDEAFF. The CDR3 DNA sequence: TGTGCCAGCAGTGTCGCGGTCAGATCTTATGATGAAGCTTTCTTT.

The rearrangement links TRBV29-1 to TRBJ2-7; D call uncertain. This CDR3 region has 10 residues. Germline V gives CDR1 SQVTM, CDR2 ANQGSEA. V gave up 6 bases and J gave up 9 bases, with 12 bases separating them. The CDR3 DNA reads as TGCAGCGTAAAATCGGAAGTGCAGTACTTC. It is translated as CSVKSEVQYF.

The rearrangement links TRBV4-1 to TRBJ2-5; the D is unclear. Germline V gene data show CDR1 as MGHRA and CDR2 as YSYEKL. V was cut by 0 bases and J by 10 bases, with 15 bases left in between. There are 14 residues in the CDR3. The CDR3 sequence is CASSQELAPAGQYF. The CDR3 bases are TGCGCCAGCAGCCAAGAACTCGCCCCCGCAGGCCAGTACTTC.

V usage is TRBV20-1 and J usage is TRBJ2-7; a possible D gene is TRBD2 (7 bases). There are 13 residues in the CDR3. Per germline, CDR1 DFQATT and CDR2 SNEGSKA (reference sequence). Between the trimmed V and J ends, which lost 3 bases and 2 bases, there was a span of 11 bases. CDR3 loop: CSASREGAYEQYF. The CDR3 bases are TGCAGTGCTAGCAGGGAGGGGGCCTACGAGCAGTACTTC.

This clonotype appeared a few times. The J gene is TRBJ2-4, the V gene TRBV6-2 or TRBV6-3, with D unresolved. Germline V gene lookup returns CDR1 MNHEY and CDR2 SVGEGT. Trimming removed 2 bases at V and 11 bases at J, with 10 bases between. The CDR3 covers 12 residues. The CDR3 nucleotides are TGTGCCAGCAGTTACGATGCTTCGGTTCAGTACTTC. This sequence encodes CASSYDASVQYF.

V and J are TRBV12-3 or TRBV12-4 and TRBJ1-4, with 8 nucleotides matching TRBD1. V shed 4 bases and J 8 bases; nucleotides not matched to a gene: 12. This CDR3 is built from 16 residues. CDR3 nucleotide sequence: TGTGCCAGCAGTTCCGGGACAGGAGAATTTCGGGAAAAACTGTTTTTT. This encodes CASSSGTGEFREKLFF.

The rearrangement joins TRBV5-1 to TRBJ2-7; possibly TRBD2 for D (6 bases). Trimming shortened V by 4 bases and J by 1 base, and 18 bases separated the two germline ends. The CDR3 has 16 amino acids. CDR1 and CDR2 from the germline V gene are SGHRS and YFSETQ. CDR3: CASSLESGTRSYEQYF. For the CDR3, the DNA is TGCGCCAGCAGCCTGGAATCCGGGACTCGGTCCTACGAGCAGTACTTC.

The chain has TRBV5-1 and TRBJ1-2, with D possibly TRBD1 on 5 matching bases. V shed 0 bases and J shed 4 bases, with 16 bases lying between them. Germline V CDR1 and CDR2: SGHRS, YFSETQ. The CDR3 runs to 16 residues. In DNA, the CDR3 is TGCGCCAGCAGCTTGGGCGACAGCCGGGCTAGCTATGGCTACACCTTC. Amino acid sequence: CASSLGDSRASYGYTF.

V gene TRBV6-5 combines with J gene TRBJ2-7, with no clear D. The CDR3 covers 15 residues. V lost 5 bases, J lost 6 bases, and 20 bases lay in between. The germline V gene encodes CDR1 MNHEY and CDR2 SVGAGI. CDR3 loop: CASSALPVSPAEQYF. The CDR3 bases are TGTGCCAGCAGTGCCCTTCCAGTGTCCCCCGCCGAGCAGTACTTC.

The V and J genes are TRBV10-3 and TRBJ2-3; no firm D call. The CDR3 spans 15 residues. CDR1 is ENHRY, CDR2 SYGVKD, per germline. V dropped 2 bases and J dropped 0 bases, with 9 bases sitting between them. In DNA, the CDR3 is TGTGCCATCAGTGAGGGAGCTGCTAGCACAGATACGCAGTATTTT. This codes for CAISEGAASTDTQYF.

V gene TRBV5-1 combines with J gene TRBJ2-5; D might be TRBD1 (6 bases). The CDR3 has 15 residues. Germline V gene data show CDR1 as SGHRS and CDR2 as YFSETQ. Trimming removed 4 bases from V and 0 bases from J, with 13 bases in between. Here the CDR3 reads CASSLDTGYQETQYF. In nucleotides, the CDR3 is TGCGCCAGCAGCCTTGACACAGGGTACCAAGAGACCCAGTACTTC.

This clonotype turned up a few times. The V call is TRBV5-1, the J call TRBJ2-5; 8 bases match TRBD1. Trimming cost V 0 bases and J 3 bases; bases outside gene matches: 7. In germline, CDR1 is SGHRS, CDR2 YFSETQ. The CDR3 is made up of 16 amino acids. CDR3 in amino acids: CASSLDNGQGEETQYF. The CDR3 DNA reads TGCGCCAGCAGCTTGGATAATGGACAGGGCGAAGAGACCCAGTACTTC.

This clonotype was detected only a few times. This sequence joins TRBV20-1 and TRBJ2-1; perhaps TRBD1 as D (6 bases). This CDR3 is built from 14 residues. From germline, CDR1 is DFQATT and CDR2 SNEGSKA (reference sequence). The V end lost 0 bases, the J end lost 4 bases, and 10 bases lay between the germline ends. The CDR3 DNA follows: TGCAGTGCTAGAGAACCGACAGGATACAATGAGCAGTTCTTC. It translates to CSAREPTGYNEQFF.